The clone carrying this T cell receptor (beta chain) was observed a few times. Its antigen is unknown. Genomic DNA, serving as template, underwent TCR beta VDJ and CDR3 profiling. From the reads, TCRdb called clonotypes with MiXCR, one entry per CDR3 protein. The table has 200,000 or so distinct CDR3 sequences, around 65% seen once. The germline V gene encodes CDR1 SGHTA and CDR2 FQGTGA. This CDR3 is built from 15 residues. Trimming took 7 bases from V and 10 from J; bases not matched to a gene: 11. The data derive from a study of CD8+CD57+ T cells in acquired aplastic anemia. Findings and limits, study-wide: Patients and controls were found to share twenty-nine CD8+ CDR3 sequences.

The V call is TRBV7-3, the J call TRBJ1-6; TRBD1 agrees at 9 bases. Sequenced material: sorted CD4+, CD8+, or CD8+CD57+ T cells (not recorded which) from PBMCs. The sequence was collected from a human donor with severe aplastic anemia or a healthy control (not recorded which). CDR3 bases: TGTGCCAGCAACTGGGGGGACAGGGAAGAATCACCCCTCCACTTT. Translating it yields CASNWGDREESPLHF.